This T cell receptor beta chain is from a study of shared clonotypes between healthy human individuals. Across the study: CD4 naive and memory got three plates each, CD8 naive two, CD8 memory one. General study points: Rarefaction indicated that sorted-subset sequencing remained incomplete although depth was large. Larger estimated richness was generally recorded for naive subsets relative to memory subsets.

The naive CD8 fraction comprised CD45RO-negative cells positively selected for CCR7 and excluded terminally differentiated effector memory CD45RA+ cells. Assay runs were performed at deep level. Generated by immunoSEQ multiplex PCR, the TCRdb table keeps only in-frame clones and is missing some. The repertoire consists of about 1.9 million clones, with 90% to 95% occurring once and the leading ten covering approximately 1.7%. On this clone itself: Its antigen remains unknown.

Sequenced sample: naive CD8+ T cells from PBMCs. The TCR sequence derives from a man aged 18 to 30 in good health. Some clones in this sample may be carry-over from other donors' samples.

The CDR3, as DNA: TGTGCCAGCAGTTGGACAGGGGTGGGCGAGCAGTACTTC. Protein: CASSWTGVGEQYF. The chain employs TRBV6-6 and TRBJ2-7; 9 bases agree with TRBD1. Germline V gives CDR1 MNHNY, CDR2 SVGAGI (reference sequence). The CDR3 is 13 residues long. V trimming: 4 bases; J trimming: 6 bases; junction bases outside the gene matches: 4.